The present TCR beta chain was sequenced within a study of blood T cell repertoires in COVID-19. Whole-study context: Some COVID-19 samples were acute and others convalescent; all came from the United States, Italy and Spain.

Original handling: Reference gene primer amplification gave estimated nucleated cell counts. Repertoires were generated with immunoSEQ multiplex PCR, while TCRdb's copy carries only in-frame clones and drops some. V and J calls and clone size follow that table, whereas D and trimming were derived from the DNA. The sample has 160,000 or so clones; approximately 90% are singletons. The germline V gene has CDR1 SGHNT and CDR2 YYREEE (reference sequence). Trimming left V 0 bases short and J 1 base short, with 10 bases between. This CDR3 is 15 amino acids long. Patients of the Seattle cohort, enrolled during active infection, were followed longitudinally.

This chain links TRBV5-4 with TRBJ1-1, with unresolved D. The receptor comes from a woman between 65 and 79 years old with COVID-19, enrolled during active disease. Sequencing was carried out using peripheral blood. The CDR3 DNA sequence: TGTGCCAGCAGCTTGGGAGGAGCCGGGAACACTGAAGCTTTCTTT. Encoded protein: CASSLGGAGNTEAFF.